Reported below is one T cell receptor beta chain. The entry originates in a study of T cells in Graves' hyperthyroidism and ophthalmopathy. Uncontrolled infections, other autoimmune diseases, pregnancy or lactation led to exclusion of patients. The CDR3 has 14 residues. Trimming at V came to 7 bases and at J to 6 bases, leaving 10 bases not matched to a gene. Amplification yielded TCR beta CDR3 regions, with RNA transcripts as the source. Initially, a first-round RT-PCR of the TCR CDR3 employed the HTBI primer set. TCRdb re-analysed the multiplex PCR reads in MiXCR, keeping a single row per CDR3 protein. Of approximately 510,000 distinct CDR3 sequences listed, roughly 20% are singletons.

The chain links TRBV12-3 or TRBV12-4 to TRBJ1-2, with 8 bases lining up with TRBD1. The source is a man between 18 and 29 years old with Graves' hyperthyroidism. The sample taken for sequencing was blood. The CDR3 spells CASTRGQGANGYTF. In DNA form, the CDR3 reads TGTGCCAGCACACGTGGGCAGGGGGCCAATGGCTACACCTTC.